The 16 T cell receptor beta chains below all came from one sample that was sequenced in a study of T cell clones after liver transplantation. TCRbeta sequences of proliferating CFSE-low MLR cells were labeled alloreactive. Antigen specificity for these receptors is unknown. Sequencing was performed with immunoSEQ multiplex PCR; in TCRdb, only in-frame clones are kept and a portion is missing. The data contain about 6,000 clones, around 30% of them singletons. Source material: CD4+ T cells from cultured PBMCs. The receptors stem from a human patient who received a liver transplant. Some T cells may possibly be graft donor cells.

This clone rates as medium-sized. The same CDR3 is also encoded by other DNA sequences in this sample. CDR3 region: CAGKGRLGGNTEAFF. CDR3 in DNA: TGTGCCGGGAAAGGCCGTCTGGGGGGAAACACTGAAGCTTTCTTT. The chain links TRBV2 to TRBJ1-1; tentative D call: TRBD1 (5 bases). This CDR3 is built from 15 residues. Germline loops: CDR1 SNHLY, CDR2 FYNNEI. V lost 11 bases and J lost 2, with 21 bases in between.

The chain combines TRBV5-1 with TRBJ2-7; D uncertain. The CDR3 sequence is 13 residues long. Germline CDR1 SGHRS, CDR2 YFSETQ. Trimming took 0 bases from V and 4 from J, leaving 8 bases between them. The chain's CDR3 is CASSLVTGYEQYF. The CDR3 coding sequence is TGCGCCAGCAGCTTGGTGACCGGTTACGAGCAGTACTTC.

The chain links TRBV5-1 to TRBJ2-5; 8 nucleotides line up with TRBD2. CDR3 length: 15 amino acids. CDR1 is SGHRS and CDR2 is YFSETQ in the germline V gene. The junction had 8 bases not matched to a gene; V was cut back by 0 bases and J by 7 bases. The CDR3 DNA sequence: TGCGCCAGCAGCTTGGAACTAGCGGCCCGGGGGACCCAGTACTTC. Translation gives CASSLELAARGTQYF. Full variable domain (outside the CDR3, taken from reference TRBV5-1 and TRBJ2-5): KAGVTQTPRYLIKTRGQQVTLSCSPISGHRSVSWYQQTPGQGLQFLFEYFSETQRNKGNFPGRFSGRQFSNSRSEMNVSTLELGDSALYLCASSLELAARGTQYFGPGTRLLVL.

With regard to this clone: Other DNA sequences in the same sample also yield this CDR3. This chain joins TRBV10-3 and TRBJ2-5; D remains unclear. Looked up from germline, CDR1 is ENHRY and CDR2 is SYGVKD. The V gene lost 0 bases and the J gene lost 6 bases, with 2 bases spanning the gap. There are 11 residues in the CDR3. CDR3 sequence reads: CAISESQTQYF. CDR3 sequence (DNA): TGTGCCATCAGTGAGTCGCAGACCCAGTACTTC.

The chain combines TRBV5-1 with TRBJ2-2; TRBD2 might be the D (6 bases). Germline CDR1 is SGHRS and CDR2 is YFSETQ. There are 13 residues in the CDR3. Trimming removed 5 bases at V and 6 bases at J, with 11 bases between. In DNA form, the CDR3 reads TGCGCCAGCAGTTCCGGGGGAGCCGGGGAGCTGTTTTTT. This gives the protein CASSSGGAGELFF.

The chain joins TRBV7-4 to TRBJ2-1; the match to TRBD1 covers 10 bases. The germline V gene has CDR1 SGHVT and CDR2 SQSDAQ. There are 17 residues in the CDR3. The V segment lost 5 bases and the J segment 6 bases; nucleotides outside the gene matches: 13. CDR3 protein: CASSARDRGLLRNEQFF. The CDR3 DNA is TGTGCCAGCAGCGCCCGGGACAGGGGACTTTTACGCAATGAGCAGTTCTTC.

Of note for this clone: A much larger clone lies a single base off, so this may be a read error. The genes are TRBV19 and TRBJ1-5; TRBD1 agrees at 8 bases. V shed 5 bases and J 3 bases; nucleotides not matched to a gene: 9. There are 16 residues in the CDR3. From germline, CDR1 is LNHDA and CDR2 SQIVND (reference sequence). The CDR3 here is CASSARTGCNNQPQHF. CDR3 sequence (DNA): TGTGCCAGTAGTGCCCGGACAGGGTGTAACAATCAGCCCCAGCATTTT.

The V and J genes are TRBV4-3 and TRBJ2-1; the D is unclear. This CDR3 spans 15 amino acids. Per the germline V gene, CDR1 is LGHNA and CDR2 is YSLEER. Trimming took off 1 base at V and 0 bases at J, with 7 bases between the two ends. The CDR3 protein is CASSQVTSSYNEQFF. As DNA, the CDR3 is TGCGCCAGCAGCCAAGTTACGAGCTCCTACAATGAGCAGTTCTTC.

This clone was seen a few times. V is TRBV5-3 and J is TRBJ1-5, with D possibly TRBD1 on 5 matching bases. TRBV5-3 qualifies as an ORF whose function is uncertain. The length of the CDR3 is 15 residues. Trimming left V 8 bases short and J 7 bases short, with 22 bases between. As DNA, the CDR3 is TGTGCCAGCAGCGGGGGGACCAGATCCGGGCAGCCCCAGCATTTT. It specifies CASSGGTRSGQPQHF.

This clone was counted a few times. This chain links TRBV6-5 with TRBJ2-4; weak D call: TRBD1 (5 bases). CDR1 and CDR2 from the germline V gene are MNHEY and SVGAGI. The CDR3 spans 15 residues. Trimming stripped 0 bases from V and 2 bases from J, with 8 bases between. CDR3 coding DNA: TGTGCCAGCAGTTACTCCTCAGGGTCCAAAAACATTCAGTACTTC. Its protein product is CASSYSSGSKNIQYF.

By sample fraction, this clone is large. The rearrangement uses TRBV18 and TRBJ1-1, with unresolved D. Germline CDR1 is KGHSH and CDR2 is LQKENI. The germline V and J ends were trimmed by 6 bases and 0 bases, with 11 bases remaining between them. The CDR3 covers 14 residues. In DNA, the CDR3 is TGTGCCAGCTCTCAGATATCCATGAACACTGAAGCTTTCTTT. Encoded protein: CASSQISMNTEAFF.

Sample share makes this clone large (0.1 to 1%). This chain links TRBV7-2 with TRBJ1-1, with D unresolved. Between the trimmed V and J ends, which lost 1 base and 6 bases, there was a span of 9 bases. The length of the CDR3 is 13 residues. CDR1 and CDR2 (germline): SGHTA, FQGNSA. The CDR3 loop is CASSLDWWAEAFF. The CDR3, as DNA: TGTGCCAGCAGCTTAGATTGGTGGGCTGAAGCTTTCTTT.

This clone is deemed large (0.1 to 1%). The V gene is TRBV6-5, the J gene TRBJ1-1; TRBD1 might be the D (6 bases). The CDR3 spans 13 residues. From germline, CDR1 is MNHEY and CDR2 SVGAGI. Between the trimmed V and J ends, which lost 2 bases and 2 bases, there was a span of 6 bases. CDR3 protein: CASSYGTNTEAFF. CDR3 DNA sequence: TGTGCCAGCAGTTACGGGACAAACACTGAAGCTTTCTTT.

This clone was seen only a few times. The chain has TRBV27 and TRBJ2-3, with D possibly being TRBD1 (6 bases). V dropped 4 bases and J dropped 4 bases, with 15 bases sitting between them. The CDR3 is 15 residues long. Per germline, CDR1 MNHEY and CDR2 SMNVEV (reference sequence). The CDR3 bases are TGTGCCAGCAGTTCCCAGGGGATTAGGGCAGATACGCAGTATTTT. This sequence encodes CASSSQGIRADTQYF.

The J gene is TRBJ2-7, the V gene TRBV7-6; D is possibly TRBD1 or TRBD2 (5 bases each). This CDR3 has 11 residues. V lost 6 bases and J lost 6, with 9 bases in between. In germline, CDR1 is SGHVS, CDR2 FNYEAQ. The CDR3 DNA sequence: TGTGCCAGCAGTACGGGGCCCGAGCAGTACTTC. It translates to CASSTGPEQYF.

Judged by abundance, this clone is medium-sized. The rearrangement joins TRBV2 to TRBJ1-2, with TRBD1 matching over 7 bases. CDR1 is SNHLY, CDR2 FYNNEI, per germline. With V trimmed by 10 bases and J by 5 bases, 7 bases remained unmatched. The CDR3 has 12 residues. CDR3: CATSGQRYGYTF. The CDR3 nucleotides read TGTGCCACCTCGGGACAGAGATATGGCTACACCTTC.